This T cell receptor beta chain was recorded in a study of human T cells and chemical hapten exposure. Study information: The study sensitized with 2% DPC on a 2 cm by 2 cm patch of upper inner arm skin. Read at 6 days, the patch tests placed 0.01% DPC on the upper back. A patient group, mainly female, showed alopecia areata, totalis or universalis.

Per the study methods: Samples had a median of roughly 100,000 TCRs, ranging roughly 23,224 to 690,600. TCRdb called the RACE reads again in MiXCR, with one record for every CDR3 protein. TCRdb assigned the V and J calls; the authors' analysis was not used. In the table there are approximately 90,000 distinct CDR3 sequences, 25% to 30% of which are singletons. CDR1 is KGHSH, CDR2 LQKENI, per germline. CDR3 size: 13 residues. V was pared by 5 bases and J by 4 bases, with 3 bases of the junction left unmatched. Described time point: patch test 3, about 24 weeks after DPC sensitization. Specified treatment: therapeutic diphenylcyclopropenone sensitization with weekly scalp DPC.

The V and J genes are TRBV18 and TRBJ2-5; TRBD1 aligns across 8 bases. This TCR was sampled from a man aged 35 to 55 with alopecia areata. Some clones in this sample may be carry-over from other donors' samples. The material was whole blood, obtained in connection with sensitization to the hapten diphenylcyclopropenone (DPC). The CDR3 region is CASSAGQGETQYF. CDR3 nucleotide sequence: TGTGCCAGCTCAGCCGGACAGGGAGAGACCCAGTACTTC.